The clone carrying this T cell receptor (beta chain) appeared a few times. Antigen specificity is unknown. The sample comes from a study of response to subunit inactivated influenza vaccine. Regarding the study as a whole: Authors suggested seasonal influenza vaccinations each recruit few new T cells.

One entry per CDR3 protein, called by TCRdb with MiXCR from the RT-PCR reads. The sample has roughly 570,000 distinct CDR3 sequences, roughly 13% seen once. The starting material was PBMCs from blood, obtained more than 35 days after vaccination. The origin of this receptor is a man between 50 and 59 years old who received an inactivated influenza vaccine.

The CDR3 DNA sequence: TGCGCCAGCAGCTTGGGCGGGTCTCACTACGAGCAGTACTTC. Residues: CASSLGGSHYEQYF. The chain uses TRBV5-1 and TRBJ2-7; D possibly corresponds to TRBD2 (5 bases). The germline V and J ends were trimmed by 0 bases and 3 bases, with 10 bases remaining between them. The CDR3 length is 14 residues. Germline assignment: CDR1 SGHRS and CDR2 YFSETQ.